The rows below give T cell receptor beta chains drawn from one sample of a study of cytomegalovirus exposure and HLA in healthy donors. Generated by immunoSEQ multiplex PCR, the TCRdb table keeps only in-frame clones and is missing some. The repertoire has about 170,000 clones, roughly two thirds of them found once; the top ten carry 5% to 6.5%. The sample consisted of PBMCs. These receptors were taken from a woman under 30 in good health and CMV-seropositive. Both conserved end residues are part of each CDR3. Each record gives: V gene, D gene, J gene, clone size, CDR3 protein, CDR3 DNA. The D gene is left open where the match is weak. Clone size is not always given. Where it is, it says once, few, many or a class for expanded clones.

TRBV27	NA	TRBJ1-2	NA	CASSLSGVTGVYGYTF	TGTGCCAGCAGTCTCTCTGGGGTTACGGGAGTTTATGGCTACACCTTC
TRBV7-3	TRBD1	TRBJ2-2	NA	CASSLMRDRGSGELFF	TGTGCCAGCAGCTTAATGCGCGACAGGGGGAGCGGGGAGCTGTTTTTT
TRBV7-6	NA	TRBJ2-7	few	CASSFGETYEQYF	TGTGCCAGCAGCTTCGGAGAAACCTACGAGCAGTACTTC
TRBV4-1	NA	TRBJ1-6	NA	CASSQPGQGNNSPLHF	TGCGCCAGCAGCCAACCGGGTCAGGGAAATAATTCACCCCTCCACTTT
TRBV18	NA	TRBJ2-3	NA	CASSPGAGTDTQYF	TGTGCCAGCTCACCAGGGGCAGGGACAGATACGCAGTATTTT
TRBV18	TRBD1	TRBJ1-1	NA	CASSPGTGRMNTEAFF	TGTGCCAGCTCACCTGGGACAGGACGCATGAACACTGAAGCTTTCTTT
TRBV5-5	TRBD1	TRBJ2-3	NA	CASSVWAGDRDSDTQYF	TGTGCCAGCAGCGTTTGGGCCGGGGACAGGGATTCAGATACGCAGTATTTT
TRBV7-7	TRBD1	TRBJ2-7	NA	CASSPGTDLYEQYF	TGTGCTAGCAGCCCCGGGACAGACCTCTACGAGCAGTACTTC
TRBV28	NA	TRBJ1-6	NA	CASSFPGSGNSPLHF	TGTGCCAGCAGTTTCCCCGGGTCCGGTAATTCACCCCTCCACTTT
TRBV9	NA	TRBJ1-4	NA	CASSVGGGATNEKLFF	TGTGCCAGCAGCGTAGGCGGGGGCGCAACTAATGAAAAACTGTTTTTT
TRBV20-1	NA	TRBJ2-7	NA	CSASPGYEQYF	TGCAGTGCTAGTCCGGGCTACGAGCAGTACTTC
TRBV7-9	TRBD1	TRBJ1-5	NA	CASSSTTGNQPQHF	TGTGCCAGCAGCTCGACGACAGGGAATCAGCCCCAGCATTTT
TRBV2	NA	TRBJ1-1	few	CASSDGGMNTEAFF	TGTGCCAGCAGTGATGGCGGGATGAACACTGAAGCTTTCTTT
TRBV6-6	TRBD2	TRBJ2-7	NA	CASSYGAGEHYEQYF	TGTGCCAGCAGTTACGGAGCGGGGGAGCACTACGAGCAGTACTTC
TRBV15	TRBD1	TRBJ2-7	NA	CATSGRRTGGHEQYF	TGTGCCACCAGCGGAAGGCGGACAGGGGGCCACGAGCAGTACTTC
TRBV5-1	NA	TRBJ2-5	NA	CASSLGWTQLVDQETQYF	TGCGCCAGCAGCTTGGGATGGACGCAACTAGTAGACCAAGAGACCCAGTACTTC
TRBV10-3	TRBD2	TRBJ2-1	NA	CAISSRAGGPLEQFF	TGTGCCATCAGTTCTAGAGCGGGGGGGCCGCTTGAGCAGTTCTTC
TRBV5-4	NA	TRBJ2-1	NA	CASSLGAAGNEQFF	TGTGCCAGCAGCTTGGGAGCGGCGGGCAATGAGCAGTTCTTC
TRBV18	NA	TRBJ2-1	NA	CASSPGGINEQFF	TGTGCCAGCTCACCAGGGGGGATCAATGAGCAGTTCTTC
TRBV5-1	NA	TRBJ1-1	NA	CASSLGGNTEAFF	TGCGCCAGCAGCTTGGGAGGGAACACTGAAGCTTTCTTT
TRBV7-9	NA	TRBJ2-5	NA	CASSLAAAAYEETQYF	TGTGCCAGCAGCTTAGCCGCGGCAGCGTACGAAGAGACCCAGTACTTC
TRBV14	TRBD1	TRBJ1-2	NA	CASSQERKGAAGGYTF	TGTGCCAGCAGCCAAGAAAGAAAGGGGGCTGCAGGTGGCTACACCTTC
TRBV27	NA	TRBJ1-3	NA	CASSLSVGGPGNTIYF	TGTGCCAGCAGTTTATCGGTCGGGGGGCCAGGAAACACCATATATTTT
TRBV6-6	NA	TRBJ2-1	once	CASSQFSGGALDEQFF	TGTGCCAGCAGCCAATTCTCGGGGGGCGCCTTGGATGAGCAGTTCTTC
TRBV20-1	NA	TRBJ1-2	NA	CSAMGGYTF	TGCAGTGCTATGGGCGGCTACACCTTC
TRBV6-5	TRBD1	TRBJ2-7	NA	CASSYSSGTGEFEQYF	TGTGCCAGCAGTTACTCTTCCGGGACAGGGGAGTTCGAGCAGTACTTC
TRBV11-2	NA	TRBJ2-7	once	CASSLDAGPYEQYF	TGTGCCAGCAGCTTAGATGCAGGGCCCTACGAGCAGTACTTC
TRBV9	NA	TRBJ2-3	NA	CASSVPRYGVSTDTQYF	TGTGCCAGCAGCGTCCCGCGTTATGGAGTCAGCACAGATACGCAGTATTTT
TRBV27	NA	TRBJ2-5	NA	CASSGTTPQGAQETQYF	TGTGCCAGCAGTGGCACCACCCCACAGGGAGCGCAAGAGACCCAGTACTTC
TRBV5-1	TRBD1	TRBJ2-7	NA	CASSLRGTGGPEQYF	TGCGCCAGCAGCTTGAGGGGGACAGGGGGACCCGAGCAGTACTTC
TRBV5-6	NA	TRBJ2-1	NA	CASSLEPGSYNEQFF	TGTGCCAGCAGCTTGGAACCGGGATCCTACAATGAGCAGTTCTTC
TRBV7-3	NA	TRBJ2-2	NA	CASSDPGVTGELFF	TGCGCCAGCAGCGACCCAGGGGTTACCGGGGAGCTGTTTTTT
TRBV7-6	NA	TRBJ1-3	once	CASSTTPRGTGNTIYF	TGTGCCAGCAGCACGACACCCCGTGGAACCGGAAACACCATATATTTT
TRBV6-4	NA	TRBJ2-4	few	CASTLREANIQYF	TGTGCCAGCACCCTCAGGGAGGCAAACATTCAGTACTTC
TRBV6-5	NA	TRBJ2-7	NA	CASSYSKGRQIEQYF	TGTGCCAGCAGTTACTCAAAGGGAAGACAGATAGAGCAGTACTTC
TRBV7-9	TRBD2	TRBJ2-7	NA	CASSPTTSGGAYEQYF	TGTGCCAGCAGCCCCACGACTAGCGGGGGGGCCTACGAGCAGTACTTC
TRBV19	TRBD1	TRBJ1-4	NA	CASSGGQGHEKLFF	TGTGCCAGTAGCGGTGGACAGGGCCATGAAAAACTGTTTTTT